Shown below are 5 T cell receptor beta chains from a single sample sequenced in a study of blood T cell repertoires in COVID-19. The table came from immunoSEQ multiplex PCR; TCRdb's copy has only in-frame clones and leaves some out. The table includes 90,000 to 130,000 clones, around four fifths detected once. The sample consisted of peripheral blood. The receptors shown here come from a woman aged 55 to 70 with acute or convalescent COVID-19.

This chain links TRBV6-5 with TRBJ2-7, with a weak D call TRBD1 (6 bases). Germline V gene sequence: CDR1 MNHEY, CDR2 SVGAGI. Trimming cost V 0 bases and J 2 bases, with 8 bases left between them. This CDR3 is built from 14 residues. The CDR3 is CASSYSAGAYEQYF. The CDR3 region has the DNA TGTGCCAGCAGTTACTCTGCAGGGGCCTACGAGCAGTACTTC.

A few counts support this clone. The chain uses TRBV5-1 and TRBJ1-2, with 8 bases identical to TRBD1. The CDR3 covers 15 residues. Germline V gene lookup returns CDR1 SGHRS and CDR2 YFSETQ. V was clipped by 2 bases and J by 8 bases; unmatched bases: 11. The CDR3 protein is CASSFTQDRAYGYTF. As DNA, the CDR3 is TGCGCCAGCAGCTTTACTCAGGACAGGGCCTACGGCTACACCTTC.

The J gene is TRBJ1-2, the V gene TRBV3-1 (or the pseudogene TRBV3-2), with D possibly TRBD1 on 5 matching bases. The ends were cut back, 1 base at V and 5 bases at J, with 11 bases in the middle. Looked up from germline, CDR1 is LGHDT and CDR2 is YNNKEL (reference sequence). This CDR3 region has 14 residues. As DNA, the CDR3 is TGTGCCAGCAGCCAAGGCCCGGCAGGGTATGGCTACACCTTC. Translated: CASSQGPAGYGYTF.

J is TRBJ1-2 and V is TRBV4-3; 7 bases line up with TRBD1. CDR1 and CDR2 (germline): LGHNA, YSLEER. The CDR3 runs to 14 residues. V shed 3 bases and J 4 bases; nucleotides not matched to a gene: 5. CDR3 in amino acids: CASSHRTGSYGYTF. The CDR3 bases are TGCGCCAGCAGCCACCGGACAGGCAGCTATGGCTACACCTTC.

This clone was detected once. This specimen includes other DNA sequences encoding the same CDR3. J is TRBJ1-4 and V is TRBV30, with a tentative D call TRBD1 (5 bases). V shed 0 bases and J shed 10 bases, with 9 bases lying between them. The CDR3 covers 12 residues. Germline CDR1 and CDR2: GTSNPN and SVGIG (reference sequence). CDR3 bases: TGTGCCTGGAGTGTACTGGGGGGAAAACTGTTTTTT. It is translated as CAWSVLGGKLFF.